These T cell receptor beta chains were read from a single sample in a study of blood T cell repertoires in COVID-19. Repertoires were generated with immunoSEQ multiplex PCR, while TCRdb's copy carries only in-frame clones and drops some. This repertoire shows some 170,000 clones, 60% to 85% found once; its top ten account for around 8.1%. The sequenced sample was peripheral blood. These receptors were taken from a man in his sixties with acute or convalescent COVID-19. CDR3s include the opening cysteine and the closing phenylalanine or tryptophan. D genes are given only for firm matches. Some rows mark clone size as missing; the rest say once, few, many or name a class of expanded clone.

cdr3_aa: CASSQKTNQPQHF; cdr3_nt: TGTGCCAGCAGCCAAAAGACAAATCAGCCCCAGCATTTT; clone_size: few; j_call: TRBJ1-5; d_call: NA; v_call: TRBV3-1/TRBV3-2
cdr3_aa: CASSLGGGSQETQYF; cdr3_nt: TGTGCCAGCAGCTTAGGGGGGGGATCCCAAGAGACCCAGTACTTC; clone_size: NA; j_call: TRBJ2-5; d_call: TRBD2; v_call: TRBV11-2
cdr3_aa: CASSHGTDEQYF; cdr3_nt: TGTGCCAGCTCGCATGGGACAGACGAGCAGTACTTC; clone_size: few; j_call: TRBJ2-7; d_call: TRBD1; v_call: TRBV18
cdr3_aa: CSVEIRTGDTEAFF; cdr3_nt: TGCAGCGTTGAAATAAGGACAGGGGACACTGAAGCTTTCTTT; clone_size: NA; j_call: TRBJ1-1; d_call: TRBD1; v_call: TRBV29-1
cdr3_aa: CASSLQGAGETQYF; cdr3_nt: TGTGCCAGCAGCCTACAGGGGGCGGGGGAGACCCAGTACTTC; clone_size: few; j_call: TRBJ2-5; d_call: TRBD1; v_call: TRBV11-2
cdr3_aa: CASSPGQGAPSNYGYTF; cdr3_nt: TGCGCCAGCAGCCCGGGACAGGGGGCACCTTCGAACTATGGCTACACCTTC; clone_size: NA; j_call: TRBJ1-2; d_call: TRBD1; v_call: TRBV5-1
cdr3_aa: CASSQQIGRVNTEAFF; cdr3_nt: TGCGCCAGCAGCCAACAAATCGGGAGGGTGAACACTGAAGCTTTCTTT; clone_size: NA; j_call: TRBJ1-1; d_call: NA; v_call: TRBV4-1
cdr3_aa: CASSQLAGSYEQYF; cdr3_nt: TGCGCCAGCAGCCAACTAGCGGGGAGCTACGAGCAGTACTTC; clone_size: NA; j_call: TRBJ2-7; d_call: TRBD2; v_call: TRBV4-1
cdr3_aa: CATSNGGLETQYF; cdr3_nt: TGTGCCACCAGCAACGGGGGATTAGAGACCCAGTACTTC; clone_size: once; j_call: TRBJ2-5; d_call: NA; v_call: TRBV15
cdr3_aa: CASSSTGKLYQETQYF; cdr3_nt: TGTGCCAGCAGTTCTACAGGGAAATTGTACCAAGAGACCCAGTACTTC; clone_size: once; j_call: TRBJ2-5; d_call: NA; v_call: TRBV13
cdr3_aa: CASSPERGNQGLHGYTF; cdr3_nt: TGTGCCAGCAGCCCAGAAAGAGGAAACCAGGGACTCCATGGCTACACCTTC; clone_size: NA; j_call: TRBJ1-2; d_call: NA; v_call: TRBV9
cdr3_aa: CASSPRRQINTEAFF; cdr3_nt: TGTGCCAGCAGTCCCCGTCGACAGATAAACACTGAAGCTTTCTTT; clone_size: NA; j_call: TRBJ1-1; d_call: NA; v_call: TRBV6-5
cdr3_aa: CASSAAAGGEAFF; cdr3_nt: TGTGCCAGCAGCGCAGCGGCAGGGGGTGAAGCTTTCTTT; clone_size: NA; j_call: TRBJ1-1; d_call: TRBD1; v_call: TRBV11-2
cdr3_aa: CASSSFERDYTDTQYF; cdr3_nt: TGTGCCAGCAGCTCTTTTGAGCGGGACTACACAGATACGCAGTATTTT; clone_size: once; j_call: TRBJ2-3; d_call: TRBD2; v_call: TRBV5-6
cdr3_aa: CSVLDSLLATNEKLFF; cdr3_nt: TGCAGCGTTCTGGACAGCTTACTAGCAACTAATGAAAAACTGTTTTTT; clone_size: few; j_call: TRBJ1-4; d_call: NA; v_call: TRBV29-1
cdr3_aa: CASSPKRTGEGNTIYF; cdr3_nt: TGCGCCAGCAGCCCAAAAAGGACAGGGGAAGGAAACACCATATATTTT; clone_size: NA; j_call: TRBJ1-3; d_call: TRBD1; v_call: TRBV4-3
cdr3_aa: CASSRSGTSTDTQYF; cdr3_nt: TGTGCCAGTAGCCGGTCCGGGACAAGCACAGATACGCAGTATTTT; clone_size: NA; j_call: TRBJ2-3; d_call: NA; v_call: TRBV19
cdr3_aa: CASSRYPGSHGGELFF; cdr3_nt: TGTGCCAGCAGCCGCTATCCCGGGAGTCATGGCGGGGAGCTGTTTTTT; clone_size: NA; j_call: TRBJ2-2; d_call: NA; v_call: TRBV4-2
cdr3_aa: CASTSSGGDQETQYF; cdr3_nt: TGTGCCAGTACCTCTAGCGGGGGAGACCAAGAGACCCAGTACTTC; clone_size: NA; j_call: TRBJ2-5; d_call: TRBD2; v_call: TRBV6-5
cdr3_aa: CASRPDSLGNTIYF; cdr3_nt: TGCGCCAGCAGACCGGACAGCCTCGGAAACACCATATATTTT; clone_size: NA; j_call: TRBJ1-3; d_call: NA; v_call: TRBV5-1